This TCR beta chain was documented in a study of Ad26.COV2.S vaccination and SARS-CoV-2 variants. In the study overall: Donor allocation was to the COV1001 Ad26.COV2.S trial arm. Each vaccinee took Ad26.COV2.S intramuscularly, once or twice 56 days apart.

The germline CDR1 and CDR2 sequences are SEHNR and FQNEAQ (reference sequence). Trimming shortened V by 1 base and J by 6 bases, and 15 bases separated the two germline ends. The CDR3 is 15 residues long. General study points: People who got the vaccine had more spike-specific TCR breadth than people who got placebo. Non-spike TCR breadth showed similarity between vaccine and placebo recipients.

This clone came up a few times. Its cognate antigen is unknown. Treatment reported: around 19 received Ad26.COV2.S at low or high dose, single or two shots; roughly five received placebo; per-sample allocation not given. Material that was analyzed had been drawn on day 63 after the first vaccine or placebo injection. Sequenced by immunoSEQ multiplex PCR; TCRdb stores in-frame clones only, minus some. This sample carries roughly 400,000 clones, approximately 92% of them seen once, and the ten largest clones take roughly 1.7%. This TCR was sampled from a person between 18 and 60 years old who received the Ad26.COV2.S COVID-19 vaccine or a placebo. The chain uses TRBV7-9 and TRBJ1-2; D is unresolved. The sequenced sample was peripheral blood, obtained in a trial of Ad26.COV2.S vaccine versus placebo. The CDR3 reads CASSLGGRQLDGYTF. In nucleotides, the CDR3 is TGTGCCAGCAGCTTAGGTGGAAGGCAGCTCGATGGCTACACCTTC. The variable domain in full, with the rest retrieved from reference TRBV7-9 and TRBJ1-2, is DTGVSQNPRHKITKRGQNVTFRCDPISEHNRLYWYRQTLGQGPEFLTYFQNEAQLEKSRLLSDRFSAERPKGSFSTLEIQRTEQGDSAMYLCASSLGGRQLDGYTFGSGTRLTVV.